This TCR beta chain is drawn from a study of identical twins. General study findings and limits: The degree of excess twin sharing was weaker in beta out-of-frame sequences. The study found that models underestimated out-of-frame TCR alpha sharing in monozygotic twins. Zero-insertion analyses might be partly confounded by invariant T cells like MAIT and iNKT. Without tracking the same donors, conclusions rested on cross-sectional statistical analysis.

TCRdb reprocessed the 5' RACE reads with MiXCR, giving one entry per CDR3 protein. The sample has around 370,000 distinct CDR3 sequences, roughly 10% seen once. Germline lookup yields CDR1 ENHRY and CDR2 SYGVKD. The length of the CDR3 is 12 residues. Trimming at V came to 10 bases and at J to 0 bases, leaving 2 bases not matched to a gene. The table lists this clonotype with many counts. Its antigen is undetermined. This sequence originates from a woman aged 50 to 60 in good health. The sample was naive T cells sorted from blood. V gene TRBV10-3 combines with J gene TRBJ1-1; the match to TRBD1 covers 7 bases. The CDR3 DNA sequence: TGTGCCACGGGACAGATGAACACTGAAGCTTTCTTT. Its protein product is CATGQMNTEAFF.